One sample yielded the 27 T cell receptor beta chains listed below, sequenced in a study of early T cells in non-severe SARS-CoV-2 infection (dated by TCRdb to the early 2020s). The method was 5' RACE. This sample was sequenced with a NextSeq 500. TCRdb applied fastp at Q25 and MiXCR to the public reads, then kept only in-frame beta chains. Duplicate CDR3 protein sequences are folded into a single record with the most common DNA and genes. The sample records roughly 67,000 distinct CDR3 sequences, about a tenth of which are singletons. In total, the top ten clones hold around 6.4% of the sample. Sequencing input: whole blood. The receptors come from an adult who was a healthcare worker with PCR-confirmed SARS-CoV-2 infection or an uninfected control (not recorded which).

The rearrangement uses TRBV11-3 and TRBJ2-1; maybe TRBD1 (6 bases). V shed 0 bases and J shed 6 bases, with 18 bases lying between them. The CDR3 covers 17 residues. Germline CDR1 is SGHNT and CDR2 is YENEEA. CDR3 loop: CASSLEPGGQPLNEQFF. CDR3 coding DNA: TGTGCCAGCAGCTTAGAGCCCGGTGGACAGCCCCTCAATGAGCAGTTCTTC.

The chain recombines TRBV2 with TRBJ2-1; D is perhaps TRBD2 (6 bases). V was trimmed by 7 bases and J by 7 bases, leaving 11 bases between them. Per germline, CDR1 SNHLY and CDR2 FYNNEI. The CDR3 is made up of 12 amino acids. This chain's CDR3 is CASMRLENEQFF. CDR3 in DNA: TGTGCCAGCATGAGACTAGAGAATGAGCAGTTCTTC.

This clonotype turned up a few times. The chain carries TRBV5-8 and TRBJ2-1; D is uncertain. This CDR3 contains 14 residues. The germline V and J ends were trimmed by 0 bases and 5 bases, with 9 bases remaining between them. CDR1 and CDR2 from the germline V gene are SGHTS and YDEGEE. The CDR3 here is CASSLVMSDNEQFF. CDR3 coding DNA: TGTGCCAGCAGCTTGGTTATGTCGGACAATGAGCAGTTCTTC.

The gene calls are TRBV20-1 and TRBJ2-7, with 11 bases identical to TRBD2. CDR1 and CDR2 (germline): DFQATT, SNEGSKA (reference sequence). The ends lost 5 bases at V and 5 bases at J; junction bases unmatched: 5. This CDR3 contains 13 residues. DNA of the CDR3: TGCAGTGCTGGTACTAGCGGGAGCGACGAGCAGTACTTC. It yields the protein CSAGTSGSDEQYF.

The chain uses TRBV19 and TRBJ2-1; D not certain. Germline CDR1 is LNHDA and CDR2 is SQIVND (reference sequence). Trimming removed 3 bases from V and 5 bases from J, with 8 bases in between. This CDR3 has 13 amino acids. CDR3 sequence reads: CASSITPDNEQFF. The CDR3 region has the DNA TGTGCCAGTAGTATTACCCCGGACAATGAGCAGTTCTTC.

The chain recombines TRBV15 with TRBJ2-7, with a tentative D call TRBD2 (6 bases). The CDR3 is made up of 15 amino acids. V lost 0 bases and J lost 4, with 13 bases in between. Germline assignment: CDR1 LNHNV and CDR2 YYDKDF (reference sequence). CDR3 bases: TGTGCCACCAGCAGAGATCGGGGACTCGCTTACGAGCAGTACTTC. Its protein is CATSRDRGLAYEQYF.

CDR3 DNA sequence: TGTGCCAGTACTCGTGGACAGGGAAACGAGCAGTACTTC. It is translated as CASTRGQGNEQYF. The chain has TRBV19 and TRBJ2-7; 8 bases line up with TRBD1. Per the germline V gene, CDR1 is LNHDA and CDR2 is SQIVND (reference sequence). The CDR3 runs to 13 residues. Trimming took 7 bases from V and 5 from J; bases not matched to a gene: 7.

V gene TRBV28 combines with J gene TRBJ2-7; TRBD1 might be the D (6 bases). Germline V gene data show CDR1 as MDHEN and CDR2 as SYDVKM. There are 12 residues in the CDR3. V was pared by 6 bases and J by 0 bases, with 6 bases between. The CDR3 nucleotides read TGTGCCAGCAGGGGGGCCTCCTACGAGCAGTACTTC. This sequence encodes CASRGASYEQYF.

Only a few counts were recorded for this clonotype. The chain uses TRBV5-6 and TRBJ2-1; tentatively, D is TRBD1 or TRBD2 (5 bases each). Germline V lookup: CDR1 SGHDT, CDR2 YYEEEE. The V gene lost 2 bases and the J gene lost 8 bases, with 14 bases spanning the gap. CDR3 length equals 14 residues. CDR3 loop: CASSFGAGKDEQFF. The CDR3 coding sequence is TGTGCCAGCAGCTTCGGGGCCGGAAAGGATGAGCAGTTCTTC.

This clonotype has ten or more counts. This chain uses TRBV5-1 with TRBJ1-2, with D possibly being TRBD1 (6 bases). The V end lost 4 bases, the J end lost 0 bases, and 13 bases lay between the germline ends. This CDR3 spans 15 amino acids. CDR1 and CDR2 from the germline V gene are SGHRS and YFSETQ. CDR3 region: CASSPNRVANYGYTF. The CDR3 DNA follows: TGCGCCAGCAGCCCGAACAGGGTTGCTAACTATGGCTACACCTTC. The full variable domain, in which reference TRBV5-1 and TRBJ1-2 provide the parts outside the CDR3, is KAGVTQTPRYLIKTRGQQVTLSCSPISGHRSVSWYQQTPGQGLQFLFEYFSETQRNKGNFPGRFSGRQFSNSRSEMNVSTLELGDSALYLCASSPNRVANYGYTFGSGTRLTVV.

This chain uses TRBV28 with TRBJ2-7, with 7 bases that match TRBD1. Trimming at V came to 6 bases and at J to 1 base, leaving 6 bases not matched to a gene. The germline CDR1 and CDR2 sequences are MDHEN and SYDVKM. The CDR3 loop spans 14 amino acids. CDR3 sequence reads: CASSPGQMSYEQYF. The CDR3 nucleotides read TGTGCCAGCAGCCCGGGACAGATGTCCTACGAGCAGTACTTC.

This clonotype was recorded a few times. The chain uses TRBV7-2 and TRBJ2-7; 9 bases align to TRBD1. Germline values: CDR1 SGHTA, CDR2 FQGNSA. The trim removed 3 bases at V and 4 bases at J, leaving 7 bases unmatched. The CDR3 is 15 residues long. Written as DNA, the CDR3 is TGTGCCAGCAGCTTCCGGACAGGGGCGGGATACGAGCAGTACTTC. It translates to CASSFRTGAGYEQYF.

This clonotype was counted ten times or more. The chain recombines TRBV5-1 with TRBJ2-7; no clear D. The CDR3 extends over 15 amino acids. V was shortened by 6 bases and J by 0 bases, with 16 bases between the two germline ends. Germline CDR1 SGHRS, CDR2 YFSETQ. In DNA, the CDR3 is TGCGCCAGCACCTTCGGCGGAACCGGCTCCTACGAGCAGTACTTC. Its translation: CASTFGGTGSYEQYF.

V is TRBV6-2 or TRBV6-3 and J is TRBJ2-1, with 8 bases lining up with TRBD2. J was trimmed by 4 bases and V by 4 bases; bases with no gene match: 6. This CDR3 has 15 residues. Germline CDR1 MNHEY, CDR2 SVGEGT. CDR3 DNA sequence: TGTGCCAGCAGTTGGGCCGGGACTAGTTACAATGAGCAGTTCTTC. It codes for CASSWAGTSYNEQFF.

In DNA, the CDR3 is TGTGCCAGCAGCCGACAGGTCGTATCTGGAAACACCATATATTTT. It encodes CASSRQVVSGNTIYF. J is TRBJ1-3 and V is TRBV7-2; weak D call: TRBD1 (6 bases). The CDR3 is made up of 15 amino acids. Trimming stripped 5 bases from V and 1 base from J, with 12 bases between. CDR1 and CDR2 (germline): SGHTA, FQGNSA.

The chain recombines TRBV14 with TRBJ2-2; D is ambiguous. Trimming took 4 bases from V and 1 from J, leaving 4 bases between them. The CDR3 is made up of 13 amino acids. CDR1 is SGHDN and CDR2 is FVKESK in the germline V gene. The DNA of the CDR3 is TGTGCCAGCAGCCGGGGGAACACCGGGGAGCTGTTTTTT. Its translation is CASSRGNTGELFF.

This clonotype has at least ten counts. This rearrangement joins TRBV7-2 to TRBJ2-3; TRBD2 agrees at 7 bases. The junction had 5 bases not matched to a gene; V was cut back by 0 bases and J by 8 bases. Germline lookup yields CDR1 SGHTA and CDR2 FQGNSA. CDR3 length: 14 amino acids. Here the CDR3 reads CASSLATSGITQYF. The CDR3 DNA is TGTGCCAGCAGCTTAGCGACCAGCGGGATTACGCAGTATTTT. The whole variable domain, remainder taken from reference TRBV7-2 and TRBJ2-3, is GAGVSQSPSNKVTEKGKDVELRCDPISGHTALYWYRQSLGQGLEFLIYFQGNSAPDKSGLPSDRFSAERTGGSVSTLTIQRTQQEDSAVYLCASSLATSGITQYFGPGTRLTVL.

This clonotype was found many times. The chain uses TRBV10-3 and TRBJ1-2; 8 nucleotides agree with TRBD1. V dropped 4 bases and J dropped 2; count of bases not matched to a gene: 6. Germline V gene lookup returns CDR1 ENHRY and CDR2 SYGVKD. This CDR3 has 15 amino acids. The CDR3 loop is CAISGGQGQNYGYTF. The CDR3 DNA follows: TGTGCCATCAGTGGTGGACAGGGACAAAACTATGGCTACACCTTC.

At least ten counts were recorded for this clonotype. The J gene is TRBJ2-7, the V gene TRBV7-9; D is perhaps TRBD1 (6 bases). From germline, CDR1 is SEHNR and CDR2 FQNEAQ (reference sequence). This CDR3 contains 13 residues. Trimming cost V 3 bases and J 5 bases, with 11 bases left between them. The CDR3 here is CASSFIQGDEQYF. The CDR3 region has the DNA TGTGCCAGCAGCTTCATACAGGGAGACGAGCAGTACTTC.

Only a few counts were recorded for this clonotype. V and J are TRBV11-2 and TRBJ2-7; TRBD2 aligns across 8 bases. The length of the CDR3 is 13 residues. CDR1 SGHAT and CDR2 FQNNGV come from the germline V gene. Trimming at V came to 7 bases and at J to 3 bases, leaving 5 bases not matched to a gene. CDR3 bases: TGTGCCAGCAACCGACTAGCGAACTACGAGCAGTACTTC. This encodes CASNRLANYEQYF. Using reference TRBV11-2 and TRBJ2-7 for the parts outside the CDR3, the full variable domain is EAGVAQSPRYKIIEKRQSVAFWCNPISGHATLYWYQQILGQGPKLLIQFQNNGVVDDSQLPKDRFSAERLKGVDSTLKIQPAKLEDSAVYLCASNRLANYEQYFGPGTRLTVT.

This clonotype was picked up a small number of times. The rearrangement uses TRBV12-3 or TRBV12-4 and TRBJ2-1; no reliable D call. Trimming stripped 6 bases from V and 0 bases from J, with 12 bases between. This CDR3 is built from 15 residues. The CDR3 DNA reads TGTGCCAGCAGCCCAACACCGAGCTCCTACAATGAGCAGTTCTTC. Encoded protein: CASSPTPSSYNEQFF.

The gene calls are TRBV6-2 or TRBV6-3 and TRBJ2-1; 9 bases match TRBD1. The ends lost 6 bases at V and 8 bases at J; junction bases unmatched: 8. Germline CDR1 is MNHEY and CDR2 is SVGEGT. This CDR3 region has 14 residues. The CDR3 loop is CASRTGTGRYEQFF. The DNA of the CDR3 is TGTGCCAGCAGAACCGGGACAGGGCGGTATGAGCAGTTCTTC.

This clonotype appeared a few times. The chain links TRBV5-1 to TRBJ2-3; D possibly corresponds to TRBD2 (6 bases). Looked up from germline, CDR1 is SGHRS and CDR2 is YFSETQ. V was clipped by 4 bases and J by 4 bases, with 13 bases between them. The CDR3 loop spans 14 amino acids. CDR3 DNA sequence: TGCGCCAGCAGCCCCGGGAGCAGCGCAGATACGCAGTATTTT. Its protein product is CASSPGSSADTQYF.

This clonotype was observed at least ten times. J is TRBJ1-3 and V is TRBV4-2; possibly TRBD1 for D (5 bases). This CDR3 comprises 17 residues. The V gene's germline CDR1 is LGHNA and CDR2 YNFKEQ. Trimming took off 4 bases at V and 2 bases at J, with 18 bases between the two ends. The CDR3 here is CASSRIQPGTTGNTIYF. The CDR3 DNA is TGTGCCAGCAGCCGGATTCAACCCGGGACTACTGGAAACACCATATATTTT.

This clonotype was recorded many times. The chain employs TRBV7-9 and TRBJ1-4, with D uncertain. The CDR3 loop spans 13 amino acids. Trimming stripped 3 bases from V and 8 bases from J, with 10 bases between. Germline V gene lookup returns CDR1 SEHNR and CDR2 FQNEAQ (reference sequence). CDR3 protein: CASSFGNGEKLFF. CDR3 DNA sequence: TGTGCCAGCAGCTTCGGTAACGGGGAAAAACTGTTTTTT.

This clonotype was counted many times. The CDR3 loop is CASTNGPPYEQYF. The CDR3 region has the DNA TGCGCCAGCACCAACGGGCCGCCCTACGAGCAGTACTTC. The rearrangement joins TRBV5-1 to TRBJ2-7, with D hard to call. The ends were cut back, 6 bases at V and 2 bases at J, with 12 bases in the middle. CDR1 is SGHRS, CDR2 YFSETQ, per germline. The CDR3 loop spans 13 amino acids.

This rearrangement joins TRBV3-2 to TRBJ1-1; the DNA was not compared with TRBD1, the D call given in the table. TRBV3-2 is reported as a pseudogene. This CDR3 comprises 17 residues. The CDR3 reads CAKAGQLASPVVAEAFF. The CDR3 DNA reads TGTGCCAAAGCAGGACAGCTTGCATCCCCGGTGGTGGCTGAAGCTTTCTTT.